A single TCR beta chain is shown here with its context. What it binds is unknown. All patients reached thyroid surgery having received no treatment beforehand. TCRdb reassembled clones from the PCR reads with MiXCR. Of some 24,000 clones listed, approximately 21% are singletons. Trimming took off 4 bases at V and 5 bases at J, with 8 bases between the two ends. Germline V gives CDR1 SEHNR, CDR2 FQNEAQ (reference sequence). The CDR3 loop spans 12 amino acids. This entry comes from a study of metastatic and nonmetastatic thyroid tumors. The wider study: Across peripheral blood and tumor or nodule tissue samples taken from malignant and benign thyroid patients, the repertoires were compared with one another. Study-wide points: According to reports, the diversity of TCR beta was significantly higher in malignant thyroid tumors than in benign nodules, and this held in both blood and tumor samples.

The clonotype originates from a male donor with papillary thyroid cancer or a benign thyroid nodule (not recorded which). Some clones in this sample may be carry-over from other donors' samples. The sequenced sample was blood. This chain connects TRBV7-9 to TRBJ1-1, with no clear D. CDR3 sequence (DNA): TGTGCCAGCAGCTCAGGAAGTACTGAAGCTTTCTTT. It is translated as CASSSGSTEAFF.